This entry describes one TCR beta chain. This clone was counted only a few times. No antigen is known for it. No base quality information exists; no much larger clone differs at one position. The entire amount of isolated RNA was reverse transcribed using the High Capacity cDNA Reverse Transcription Kit, so the sequenced TCRB transcripts were expressed ones. Deep immunoSEQ sequencing was applied to naive, central memory and regulatory T cell samples, giving an average of roughly 3.5 million total reads per sample. Sorted cells were lysed in RLT buffer and RNA was extracted with DNase-treated RNeasy Micro or Mini kits, depending on cell number. To prevent cross-contamination, each cell subset was processed individually, whereas patient and healthy donor samples were processed jointly. TCRB sequences were amplified from cDNA with the immunoSEQ multiplex PCR, producing 87-bp fragments spanning the CDR3 region. The amplicons were sequenced using the Illumina HiSeq platform. In the original analysis: PCR bias was corrected computationally using synthetic template baselines, and reads within Hamming distance 2 were collapsed, with unmergeable singletons discarded. Reads were aligned to IMGT to assign V, D and J genes, CDR3 length, and insertions or deletions at six rearrangement sites. Within each subset, clonotype counts were normalized to sorted cell number, and only after that were true diversity and Gini coefficients computed with the tcR R package. The overlap coefficient, calculated on TCRB nucleotide sequences, was used to quantify repertoire sharing. Out-of-frame TCRB sequences from naive cells were analyzed to stand in for the pre-selection repertoire. TCRdb re-hosts the immuneACCESS table, in-frame sequences only. Its copies lack some clones; in the studies checked, an unresolved V gene accounts for under half of them, and the cause for the rest is not known. The V and J calls and clone size were taken over from that table, and D and trimming were inferred from the DNA. The sample table records a few hundred thousand clones; roughly a fifth of these occur just once. The ten largest account for 0.044% of the sample.

This record comes from a study of beta chain features in type 1 diabetes (dated by TCRdb to the late 2010s). Study-wide context: Mean age, gender distribution, total cell number and subset yield did not differ between patients and healthy donors. Regulatory and stem cell-like memory subsets were obtained from only 8 patients and roughly 8 healthy donors, while naive and central memory subsets were obtained from all 30 or so donors. A total of 107,917,701 sorted cells were examined across all samples, and the number of cells per subset was strongly correlated with RNA yield. In the study, recently diagnosed type 1 diabetes patients and matched healthy donors were compared on the TCRB repertoires of their sorted circulating CD4+ T cell subsets. Results the study describes overall, beyond this receptor: Patients with type 1 diabetes made fewer insertions and deleted more nucleotides at VDJ recombination sites, implying thymic rearrangement abnormalities. Type 1 diabetes patients showed a moderate but significant shortening of TCRB CDR3 length in all four CD4+ subsets. PCR might favor shorter templates, but patient and control samples were amplified and corrected together, so any skew would affect both groups equally. Because the HLA sub-analyses included only small numbers of individuals, any influence of HLA type on TCRB rearrangement was left unresolved. The naive, central memory and regulatory TCRB repertoires appeared to resemble one another more closely among patients than among healthy donors. Sequencing cDNA rather than genomic DNA could over-represent highly expressing activated cells, although activation and CD3 levels did not differ between groups.

From cysteine to phenylalanine, the CDR3 is 13 amino acids long. The entry retains the CDR3 DNA only, 39 bases that are in frame from base 1. CDR1 and CDR2 are read off the germline V gene (reference sequence) as GTSNPN and SVGIG. The junction shows trimming of 0 bases on V and 4 bases on J, plus 9 bases between the germline ends. Each donor gave one peripheral blood draw, averaging approximately 0.12 L, which was collected into heparinised tubes. Using a panel that included CD45RO, CCR7, CD25, CD127, CD95 and CD27, naive, central memory, regulatory and stem cell-like memory CD4+ T cells were sorted on a BD FACSAria II. A purity above 95% was achieved for all sorted populations. PBMCs were isolated immediately by Lymphoprep density gradient centrifugation and stained directly without culture. Samples were stained and sorted in pairs, with one healthy donor and one patient per experiment, so that batch effects were minimized.

The receptor was isolated from a young woman in good health. The rearranged chain carries TRBV30 and TRBJ1-2; the D gene is not confidently resolved. Sequenced input: naive CD4+ T cells from blood. This sample's cell subset or site label indicates: true naive CD4+ T cells. The nucleotide sequence is given as TGTGCCTGGAGTGTAACTGATCCCTATGGCTACACCTTC. This yields the protein CAWSVTDPYGYTF.